This T cell receptor beta chain was sequenced during a study of identical twins. Via MiXCR, TCRdb re-called the 5' RACE reads, giving one row per CDR3 protein. The table records 700,000 to 950,000 distinct CDR3 sequences, 9% to 15% of them present only once. This CDR3 is built from 18 residues. The germline V gene has CDR1 DFQATT and CDR2 SNEGSKA (reference sequence). Losses at the gene ends were 0 bases for V and 3 bases for J; bases not matched to a gene: 11. These records were also assigned to another study, of yellow fever vaccine responses in identical twins.

The J gene is TRBJ2-1, the V gene TRBV20-1, with TRBD2 identical over 10 bases. This sequence originates from a woman younger than 35 in good health. Sequencing used PBMCs. The CDR3 coding sequence is TGCAGTGCTAGAGATCCGGGGAGCGGGGGGGATCTCTACAATGAGCAGTTCTTC. It is translated as CSARDPGSGGDLYNEQFF.